This TCR beta chain appears in the sequencing data of a study of shared T cell receptors in the human thymus. Sequencing used immunoSEQ multiplex PCR; TCRdb keeps in-frame clones, though not all of them. The table shows some 700,000 clones, with approximately 85% occurring only once. The data also belong to a second study, concerning human thymus T cells. From that paper: Donation was from healthy Finnish infants who were having corrective surgery that addressed congenital heart defects. Obtained as resections during corrective heart surgery, the thymus tissue was then studied. Apparent skewing of V and J gene usage characterized both thymic and blood repertoires. Highly overlapping thymic repertoires among unrelated individuals were reported in related research.

The sequencing input was thymocytes. This clonotype was obtained from a girl younger than two with a congenital heart defect.

The CDR3 DNA is TGCGCCAGCAGCCATGGACAGTCGGGGCTCAGATACAATGAGCAGTTCTTC. Its translation: CASSHGQSGLRYNEQFF. The chain uses TRBV4-3 and TRBJ2-1, with D possibly matching TRBD1 (6 bases). The CDR3 spans 17 residues. Trimming took 3 bases from V and 4 from J, leaving 19 bases between them. Germline V CDR1 and CDR2: LGHNA, YSLEER.